The 16 T cell receptor beta chains presented below share a single source sample, sequenced in a study of patients and donors after allogeneic stem cell transplantation. MiXCR was run by TCRdb on the RT-PCR reads, yielding one entry per CDR3 protein. The table has approximately 200,000 distinct CDR3 sequences, 41% seen once. The material sequenced was blood, either unsorted or a sorted T cell fraction (not recorded which). The receptors here all came from a human donor who was either an allogeneic HSCT recipient or a stem cell or donor lymphocyte infusion donor (not recorded which). It is not recorded whose cells these are; they may come from a transplant donor.

This chain joins TRBV21-1 and TRBJ2-7; TRBD1 is the table's D call, not checked against the DNA. TRBV21-1 is a documented pseudogene. This CDR3 is built from 14 residues. In DNA form, the CDR3 reads TGTGCCAGCAGCAAGTCCGGACAGGGCTACGAGCAGTACTTC. It specifies CASSKSGQGYEQYF.

This clonotype was detected once. This chain links TRBV9 with TRBJ1-6, with D possibly matching TRBD1 (5 bases). The CDR3 loop spans 14 amino acids. Germline V gives CDR1 SGDLS, CDR2 YYNGEE. V was trimmed by 3 bases and J by 10 bases, leaving 14 bases between them. The CDR3: CASSEGTIRSPLHF. The CDR3, as DNA: TGTGCCAGCAGCGAAGGGACCATAAGGTCACCCCTCCACTTT.

This clonotype was counted only a few times. V and J are TRBV12-3 or TRBV12-4 and TRBJ1-1; weak D call: TRBD1 (5 bases). This CDR3 is 15 amino acids long. Between the trimmed V and J ends, which lost 3 bases and 0 bases, there was a span of 11 bases. The CDR3 loop is CASSFRDGLNTEAFF. Here the CDR3 DNA reads TGTGCCAGCAGTTTTAGGGACGGTTTGAACACTGAAGCTTTCTTT.

This sequence joins TRBV7-9 and TRBJ2-7; possible D gene TRBD1, 5 bases. CDR3 length equals 14 residues. Germline assignment: CDR1 SEHNR and CDR2 FQNEAQ (reference sequence). V shed 2 bases and J shed 6 bases, with 14 bases lying between them. CDR3 nucleotides: TGTGCCAGCAGCTTACAGACAGACAAGGGCGAGCAGTACTTC. This gives the protein CASSLQTDKGEQYF.

V is TRBV25-1 and J is TRBJ1-2; 7 bases map to TRBD1. J lost 8 bases, V lost 4 bases, and 4 bases had no gene match. CDR1 is MGHDK and CDR2 is SYGVNS in the germline V gene. The CDR3 extends over 12 amino acids. The CDR3 loop is CASSVGQVGYTF. The CDR3 nucleotides are TGTGCCAGCAGTGTCGGACAGGTCGGCTACACCTTC.

The rearrangement uses TRBV29-1 and TRBJ2-1; 10 nucleotides agree with TRBD2. With V trimmed by 7 bases and J by 10 bases, 7 bases remained unmatched. Germline lookup yields CDR1 SQVTM and CDR2 ANQGSEA. The CDR3 spans 12 residues. The CDR3 region has the DNA TGCAGCGCCCTAGCGGGAGCAAGCGAGCAGTTCTTC. It encodes CSALAGASEQFF.

This clonotype was detected only a few times. J is TRBJ1-1 and V is TRBV4-2; D remains ambiguous. The CDR3 is 15 residues long. V lost 0 bases and J 0 bases, leaving 8 bases between the germline ends. The V gene's germline CDR1 is LGHNA and CDR2 YNFKEQ. The CDR3 region is CASSQEEGMNTEAFF. DNA for the CDR3: TGTGCCAGCAGCCAAGAGGAGGGAATGAACACTGAAGCTTTCTTT.

The V call is TRBV19, the J call TRBJ1-2; D is possibly TRBD1 (6 bases). The V gene's germline CDR1 is LNHDA and CDR2 SQIVND (reference sequence). This CDR3 is 16 amino acids long. Trimming pared 0 bases from V and 2 bases from J, leaving 13 bases between. Here the CDR3 reads CASSIDGGGTNYGYTF. The CDR3 DNA sequence: TGTGCCAGTAGTATAGATGGAGGGGGAACAAACTATGGCTACACCTTC.

This clonotype has more than one count but fewer than ten. The chain has TRBV4-3 and TRBJ1-2, with 9 bases aligning to TRBD1. This CDR3 comprises 16 residues. The germline CDR1 and CDR2 sequences are LGHNA and YSLEER. After removal of 0 bases from V and 8 bases from J, the junction contained 10 bases not matched to a gene. In DNA form, the CDR3 reads TGCGCCAGCAGCCAAGACCCCCTGGGACAGGGTGTGGGCTACACCTTC. Its translation: CASSQDPLGQGVGYTF.

This clonotype has more than one count but fewer than ten. CDR3 DNA sequence: TGCAGCGTTGGTTTAGCGGGAACTTTCCACGAGCAGTACTTC. Translated, it gives CSVGLAGTFHEQYF. The gene calls are TRBV29-1 and TRBJ2-7; 8 bases line up with TRBD2. The germline V gene has CDR1 SQVTM and CDR2 ANQGSEA. The CDR3 sequence is 14 residues long. The V gene end was trimmed by 4 bases and the J gene end by 5 bases; junction bases not matched to a gene: 10.

The chain recombines TRBV20-1 with TRBJ2-7; D is possibly TRBD2 (5 bases). The CDR3 is made up of 14 amino acids. V gave up 1 base and J gave up 0 bases, with 10 bases separating them. CDR1 is DFQATT, CDR2 SNEGSKA, per germline (reference sequence). The CDR3 coding sequence is TGCAGTGCTAGAGGGGGAGACTACTCCTACGAGCAGTACTTC. Residues: CSARGGDYSYEQYF.

This clonotype showed up just a few times. This chain joins TRBV3-1 and TRBJ1-6, with 8 bases aligning to TRBD1. In germline, CDR1 is LGHDT, CDR2 YNNKEL (reference sequence). The V segment lost 3 bases and the J segment 9 bases; nucleotides outside the gene matches: 7. The CDR3 is made up of 15 amino acids. The CDR3 region has the DNA TGTGCCAGCAGCCATGGGGCAGGGGGCAGTTCACCCCTCCACTTT. Amino acids: CASSHGAGGSSPLHF.

This clonotype was seen only a few times. In DNA form, the CDR3 reads TGTGCCAGCAACCCTGACAGGGACGAGACCCAGTACTTC. Its protein product is CASNPDRDETQYF. This rearrangement joins TRBV12-3 or TRBV12-4 to TRBJ2-5; 7 nucleotides line up with TRBD1. J gave up 5 bases and V 7 bases, and 7 bases lay outside the gene matches. CDR3 length: 13 amino acids.

In its sample, this clonotype was seen a few times. The J gene is TRBJ1-1, the V gene TRBV19; TRBD1 might be the D (5 bases). Germline V gene data show CDR1 as LNHDA and CDR2 as SQIVND (reference sequence). The CDR3 length is 12 residues. V was shortened by 6 bases and J by 7 bases, with 12 bases between the two germline ends. The CDR3 nucleotides are TGTGCCAGTAGCAGACCGGGGGTTGAAGCTTTCTTT. This codes for CASSRPGVEAFF.

This chain joins TRBV29-1 and TRBJ2-7, with D maybe TRBD1 (5 bases). There are 13 residues in the CDR3. Trimming took off 3 bases at V and 7 bases at J, with 16 bases between the two ends. Per the germline V gene, CDR1 is SQVTM and CDR2 is ANQGSEA. As DNA, the CDR3 is TGCAGCGTTGATGGGGCAGGTCCGGGTGAGCAGTACTTC. This gives the protein CSVDGAGPGEQYF.

This clonotype has just a few counts. The CDR3 sequence is CASSLGLSLSVSLKDTQYF. The CDR3 nucleotides are TGCGCCAGCAGCTTGGGTTTATCTTTAAGTGTTTCCCTTAAGGATACGCAGTATTTT. The chain recombines TRBV5-1 with TRBJ2-3; the D is unclear. The germline V gene encodes CDR1 SGHRS and CDR2 YFSETQ. The V end lost 0 bases, the J end lost 6 bases, and 26 bases lay between the germline ends. The CDR3 runs to 19 residues.